This T cell receptor (beta chain) originates from a study of blood T cell repertoires in COVID-19. This table comes from immunoSEQ multiplex PCR, and its TCRdb copy is limited to in-frame clones, with some not included. The table records a few hundred thousand clones, approximately 89% of them present only once. Germline trimming cut 0 bases from V and 4 bases from J; bases unmatched to any gene: 3. CDR1 is SGHKS and CDR2 is YYEKEE in the germline V gene (reference sequence). The CDR3 contains 16 residues. This TCR was recovered from a woman in her 40s who had recovered from COVID-19. Source material: peripheral blood. The genes are TRBV5-5 and TRBJ2-3, with 12 bases fitting TRBD2. The CDR3 sequence: CASSLGLAGGSDTQYF. As DNA, the CDR3 is TGTGCCAGCAGCTTGGGGCTAGCGGGAGGGTCAGATACGCAGTATTTT.